Below are 28 T cell receptor beta chains sequenced from a single sample in a study of cytomegalovirus exposure and HLA in healthy donors. 13 Jbeta primers and 60 Vbeta primers were used for the PCR. TCRdb keeps only in-frame clones here, not all; method: immunoSEQ multiplex PCR. Found here are about 160,000 clones, 75% to 85% of them singletons; the top ten hold around 0.91%. Sequencing was done on a sample of PBMCs. The receptors were gathered from a girl aged 2 to 10 in good health and CMV-seropositive.

The chain carries TRBV11-1 and TRBJ2-1, with D maybe TRBD2 (5 bases). Trimming took off 4 bases at V and 8 bases at J, with 18 bases between the two ends. Germline V gives CDR1 SGHAT, CDR2 FQDESV (reference sequence). The CDR3 is 15 amino acids. The CDR3 region is CASSSERNSVDEQFF. The CDR3 bases are TGTGCCAGCAGCTCCGAGCGGAATTCAGTCGATGAGCAGTTCTTC.

Worth noting for this clone: This CDR3 is also generated by other DNA sequences in the sample. The V gene is TRBV28, the J gene TRBJ1-3, with D possibly being TRBD1 (5 bases). Trimming cost V 3 bases and J 4 bases, with 13 bases left between them. CDR3 length equals 15 residues. CDR1 and CDR2 (germline): MDHEN, SYDVKM. The CDR3 is CASSLGGGSGNTIYF. CDR3 in DNA: TGTGCCAGCAGTTTGGGGGGGGGAAGCGGAAACACCATATATTTT.

J is TRBJ1-5 and V is TRBV21-1; TRBD1 was called by the table and not checked on the DNA. TRBV21-1 is a listed pseudogene. CDR3 length equals 18 residues. This chain's CDR3 is CASSPTGTGCLQNQPQHF. The DNA for the CDR3 is TGTGCCAGCAGCCCCACCGGGACAGGTTGCCTCCAGAATCAGCCCCAGCATTTT.

V is TRBV27 and J is TRBJ2-2; D perhaps matches TRBD1 (6 bases). The CDR3 has 14 amino acids. Germline CDR1 is MNHEY and CDR2 is SMNVEV (reference sequence). The V end was cut by 8 bases, the J end by 6 bases, with 16 bases between. The CDR3 spells CASSTGTEPGELFF. Here the CDR3 DNA reads TGTGCCAGCTCAACAGGGACGGAACCCGGGGAGCTGTTTTTT.

The CDR3 here is CASSPFRAASQETQYF. The CDR3 DNA follows: TGTGCCAGCAGCCCATTTAGAGCCGCTAGTCAAGAGACCCAGTACTTC. The chain carries TRBV9 and TRBJ2-5; D remains ambiguous. V gave up 4 bases and J gave up 2 bases, with 18 bases separating them. The germline V gene has CDR1 SGDLS and CDR2 YYNGEE. CDR3 length: 16 residues.

This clone was found a few times. The gene calls are TRBV28 and TRBJ2-7; D is possibly TRBD1 (6 bases). V was pared by 3 bases and J by 1 base, with 13 bases between. Germline V gene data show CDR1 as MDHEN and CDR2 as SYDVKM. The CDR3 has 15 amino acids. This chain's CDR3 is CASSFNPGQSYEQYF. CDR3 nucleotides: TGTGCCAGCAGTTTTAACCCGGGACAATCCTACGAGCAGTACTTC.

This clone was observed once. The chain joins TRBV6-1 to TRBJ1-1, with no clear D. The CDR3 is 13 residues long. Trimming stripped 5 bases from V and 5 bases from J, with 12 bases between. Germline V gives CDR1 MNHNS, CDR2 SASEGT. The CDR3, as DNA: TGTGCCAGCAGTACGAGCATGGAGACTGAAGCTTTCTTT. Its translation: CASSTSMETEAFF.

The J gene is TRBJ2-7, the V gene TRBV5-4, with 8 bases matching TRBD1. Germline V gene data show CDR1 as SGHNT and CDR2 as YYREEE (reference sequence). Trimming cost V 3 bases and J 1 base; bases outside gene matches: 3. The CDR3 loop spans 14 amino acids. CDR3 protein: CASSSRDRSYEQYF. The DNA for the CDR3 is TGTGCCAGCAGCTCCCGGGACAGGTCCTACGAGCAGTACTTC.

The genes are TRBV5-4 and TRBJ2-3; 9 nucleotides match TRBD1. The CDR3 totals 13 residues. V gave up 7 bases and J gave up 5 bases; unmatched junction bases: 5. The V gene's germline CDR1 is SGHNT and CDR2 YYREEE (reference sequence). CDR3 nucleotides: TGTGCCAGCGGGTGGACAGGGGAAGATACGCAGTATTTT. Encoded protein: CASGWTGEDTQYF.

This clone was seen only a few times. The chain uses TRBV28 and TRBJ1-5; 7 nucleotides align to TRBD1. CDR3 length: 15 amino acids. With 6 bases clipped from V and 3 bases from J, the junction kept 8 bases outside the gene matches. Germline values: CDR1 MDHEN, CDR2 SYDVKM. Here the CDR3 reads CASRGTGTVNQPQHF. For the CDR3, the DNA is TGTGCCAGCAGAGGTACCGGGACAGTCAATCAGCCCCAGCATTTT.

The chain combines TRBV7-9 with TRBJ2-2; TRBD2 matches 7 bases. V dropped 5 bases and J dropped 6; count of bases not matched to a gene: 3. The CDR3 extends over 13 amino acids. Germline V gene lookup returns CDR1 SEHNR and CDR2 FQNEAQ (reference sequence). The CDR3 DNA sequence: TGTGCCAGCAGCCCGGCGGGGGCCGGGGAGCTGTTTTTT. Protein product: CASSPAGAGELFF.

The V gene is TRBV9, the J gene TRBJ2-1, with 7 bases identical to TRBD2. CDR3 length equals 15 residues. Germline CDR1 and CDR2: SGDLS and YYNGEE. V was clipped by 0 bases and J by 5 bases; unmatched bases: 5. The CDR3 sequence: CASSVGGRADNEQFF. The CDR3 bases are TGTGCCAGCAGCGTAGGGGGGAGGGCCGACAATGAGCAGTTCTTC.

This chain links TRBV9 with TRBJ2-2; 7 bases fit TRBD2. V shed 0 bases, J shed 0 bases, and the junction held 11 bases outside the gene matches. There are 19 residues in the CDR3. CDR1 and CDR2 (germline): SGDLS, YYNGEE. The CDR3, as DNA: TGTGCCAGCAGCGTAGCGAGTCTAGCGGCTCTATCGAACACCGGGGAGCTGTTTTTT. It specifies CASSVASLAALSNTGELFF.

This clone has more than one count but fewer than ten. This sequence joins TRBV10-3 and TRBJ2-5; 7 bases agree with TRBD2. Germline V gene data show CDR1 as ENHRY and CDR2 as SYGVKD. V shed 4 bases and J 1 base; nucleotides not matched to a gene: 6. The CDR3 loop spans 15 amino acids. CDR3 region: CAISVGRLLQETQYF. CDR3 nucleotides: TGTGCCATCAGTGTCGGGAGGTTACTCCAAGAGACCCAGTACTTC.

This clone was observed once. The CDR3 DNA sequence: TGTGCCAGCAGTTACGGCAGGGATCAGCCCCAGCATTTT. It yields the protein CASSYGRDQPQHF. The gene calls are TRBV6-5 and TRBJ1-5; TRBD1 might be the D (5 bases). Germline CDR1 MNHEY, CDR2 SVGAGI. The CDR3 is 13 residues long. Trimming removed 2 bases from V and 5 bases from J, with 7 bases in between.

The chain joins TRBV5-6 to TRBJ1-2; D might be TRBD1 (6 bases). The germline V and J ends were trimmed by 3 bases and 4 bases, with 10 bases remaining between them. Germline loops: CDR1 SGHDT, CDR2 YYEEEE. The CDR3 spans 13 residues. The CDR3 region has the DNA TGTGCCAGCAGCTCCGGGACACTCTATGGCTACACCTTC. Translating it yields CASSSGTLYGYTF.

In DNA form, the CDR3 reads TGTGCCAGCAGCGAGACAGTGAACACTGAAGCTTTCTTT. The encoded protein is CASSETVNTEAFF. This rearrangement joins TRBV9 to TRBJ1-1, with a weak D call TRBD1 (5 bases). Per the germline V gene, CDR1 is SGDLS and CDR2 is YYNGEE. The germline V and J ends were trimmed by 3 bases and 0 bases, with 6 bases remaining between them. The CDR3 spans 13 residues.

V usage is TRBV7-9 and J usage is TRBJ1-2, with 9 bases aligning to TRBD1. V was clipped by 0 bases and J by 8 bases; unmatched bases: 10. This CDR3 has 16 residues. Germline V lookup: CDR1 SEHNR, CDR2 FQNEAQ (reference sequence). CDR3 amino acids: CASSLAAPTGGLGYTF. CDR3 nucleotides: TGTGCCAGCAGCTTAGCGGCCCCGACAGGGGGTCTAGGCTACACCTTC.

The J gene is TRBJ1-6, the V gene TRBV14; TRBD1 agrees at 9 bases. Germline V gene sequence: CDR1 SGHDN, CDR2 FVKESK. This CDR3 has 14 residues. Losses at the gene ends were 6 bases for V and 5 bases for J; bases not matched to a gene: 2. The CDR3 is CASRRDRDNSPLHF. The DNA of the CDR3 is TGTGCCAGCAGGAGGGACAGGGATAATTCACCCCTCCACTTT.

V and J are TRBV6-1 and TRBJ1-4, with a tentative D call TRBD1 (6 bases). Germline CDR1 is MNHNS and CDR2 is SASEGT. V lost 8 bases and J 0 bases, leaving 13 bases between the germline ends. The CDR3 runs to 15 residues. The CDR3, as DNA: TGTGCCAGCCTGGCAGGGGATGCAACTAATGAAAAACTGTTTTTT. This encodes CASLAGDATNEKLFF.

V and J are TRBV30 and TRBJ2-4; 9 bases match TRBD1. Germline values: CDR1 GTSNPN, CDR2 SVGIG (reference sequence). The CDR3 totals 14 residues. The V gene end was trimmed by 2 bases and the J gene end by 4 bases; junction bases not matched to a gene: 3. The CDR3 protein is CAWSSGQGKNIQYF. The CDR3 DNA sequence: TGTGCCTGGAGTTCCGGACAGGGGAAAAACATTCAGTACTTC.

The gene calls are TRBV5-1 and TRBJ2-1; 9 bases match TRBD1. The germline CDR1 and CDR2 sequences are SGHRS and YFSETQ. Trimming removed 5 bases from V and 2 bases from J; junction bases left unmatched: 5. There are 15 residues in the CDR3. CDR3 protein: CASSSDRGAYNEQFF. The DNA for the CDR3 is TGCGCCAGCAGTTCGGACAGGGGAGCCTACAATGAGCAGTTCTTC.

This chain uses TRBV7-9 with TRBJ1-4; TRBD1 aligns across 9 bases. The CDR3 runs 14 residues. J lost 6 bases, V lost 1 base, and 0 bases had no gene match. Germline lookup yields CDR1 SEHNR and CDR2 FQNEAQ (reference sequence). The CDR3, as DNA: TGTGCCAGCAGCTTAGACAGGGGGCATGAAAAACTGTTTTTT. Translating gives CASSLDRGHEKLFF.

V is TRBV6-1 and J is TRBJ1-5; TRBD1 matches at 7 bases. J was trimmed by 4 bases and V by 7 bases; bases with no gene match: 4. CDR3 length: 13 amino acids. Germline V CDR1 and CDR2: MNHNS, SASEGT. The CDR3: CASTLQGNQPQHF. The DNA of the CDR3 is TGTGCCAGCACATTACAGGGGAATCAGCCCCAGCATTTT.

This sequence joins TRBV4-1 and TRBJ2-6; 8 bases are a match to TRBD2. The CDR3 runs 18 residues. Unmatched junction bases numbered 8, after V lost 0 bases and J lost 4 bases. Per the germline V gene, CDR1 is MGHRA and CDR2 is YSYEKL. CDR3 in amino acids: CASSQDAAGVSGANVLTF. CDR3 nucleotide sequence: TGCGCCAGCAGCCAAGATGCAGCGGGAGTTTCCGGGGCCAACGTCCTGACTTTC.

The chain is built from TRBV10-3 and TRBJ1-1; D possibly corresponds to TRBD1 (6 bases). Germline values: CDR1 ENHRY, CDR2 SYGVKD. The CDR3 is 14 residues long. The V end was cut by 5 bases, the J end by 1 base, with 11 bases between. The CDR3 reads CAISLGTSNTEAFF. The CDR3 nucleotides read TGTGCCATCAGTCTCGGGACATCGAACACTGAAGCTTTCTTT.

The V call is TRBV5-6, the J call TRBJ2-7; maybe TRBD2 (5 bases). This CDR3 is 15 amino acids long. V lost 2 bases to trimming and J lost 5 bases, with 17 bases between them. Germline V gene lookup returns CDR1 SGHDT and CDR2 YYEEEE. The CDR3 is CASSLTRGLKNEQYF. CDR3 coding DNA: TGTGCCAGCAGCTTAACTAGAGGGCTAAAGAACGAGCAGTACTTC.

The count of this clone is one. The V gene is TRBV30, the J gene TRBJ2-1; TRBD2 matches 9 bases. Germline V gene sequence: CDR1 GTSNPN, CDR2 SVGIG (reference sequence). With 4 bases clipped from V and 5 bases from J, the junction kept 3 bases outside the gene matches. The CDR3 consists of 13 residues. The CDR3 nucleotides are TGTGCCTGGACGGCGGGAGGGCACAATGAGCAGTTCTTC. Translating it yields CAWTAGGHNEQFF.